This T cell receptor (beta chain) came from a study of OX40 agonist ivuxolimab in advanced cancers. With regard to this clone: Its antigen is still unknown.

General study findings and limits: In general, CD8+ T cells held more expanded clones than CD4+ did, on average. The study found among the lowest clonal expansion in partial responders at 0.1-3.0 mg/kg.

Sequencing was performed with immunoSEQ multiplex PCR; in TCRdb, only in-frame clones are kept and a portion is missing. The sample lists tens of thousands of clones, roughly 90% occurring once. CDR1 and CDR2 (germline): MNHEY, SVGAGI. Trimming pared 2 bases from V and 2 bases from J, leaving 13 bases between. This CDR3 has 15 residues. This rearrangement joins TRBV6-5 to TRBJ2-7; D is ambiguous. The input for sequencing was CD4+ or CD8+ T cells sorted from blood, taken in a trial of the OX40 agonist ivuxolimab. This TCR came from an adult with an advanced solid tumor such as melanoma, head and neck, liver or kidney cancer. For the CDR3, the DNA is TGTGCCAGCAGTTACGGACGGTACAGCACCTACGAGCAGTACTTC. It translates to CASSYGRYSTYEQYF.